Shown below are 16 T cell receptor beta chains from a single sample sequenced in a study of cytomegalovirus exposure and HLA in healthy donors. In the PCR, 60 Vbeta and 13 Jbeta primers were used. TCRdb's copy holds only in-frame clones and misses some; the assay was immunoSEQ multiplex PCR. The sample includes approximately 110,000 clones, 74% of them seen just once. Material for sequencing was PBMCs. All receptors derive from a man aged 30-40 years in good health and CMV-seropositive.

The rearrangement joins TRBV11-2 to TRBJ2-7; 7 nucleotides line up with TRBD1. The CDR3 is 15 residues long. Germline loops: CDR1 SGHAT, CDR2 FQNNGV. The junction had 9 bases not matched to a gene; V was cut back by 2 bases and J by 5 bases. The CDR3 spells CASSLTGTEGDEQYF. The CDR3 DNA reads TGTGCCAGCAGCTTAACCGGGACAGAGGGCGACGAGCAGTACTTC.

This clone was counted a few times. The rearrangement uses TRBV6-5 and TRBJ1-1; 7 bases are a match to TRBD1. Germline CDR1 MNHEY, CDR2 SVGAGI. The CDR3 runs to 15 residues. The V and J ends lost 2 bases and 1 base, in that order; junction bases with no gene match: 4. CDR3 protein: CASSYRQGGNTEAFF. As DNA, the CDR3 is TGTGCCAGCAGTTACCGGCAGGGGGGGAACACTGAAGCTTTCTTT.

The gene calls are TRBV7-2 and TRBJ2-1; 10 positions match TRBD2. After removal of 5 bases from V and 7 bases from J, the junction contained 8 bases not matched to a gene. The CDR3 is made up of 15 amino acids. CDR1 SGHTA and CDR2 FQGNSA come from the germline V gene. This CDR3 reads CASSLMASGGNEQFF. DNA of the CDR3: TGTGCCAGCAGCCTAATGGCTAGCGGGGGAAATGAGCAGTTCTTC.

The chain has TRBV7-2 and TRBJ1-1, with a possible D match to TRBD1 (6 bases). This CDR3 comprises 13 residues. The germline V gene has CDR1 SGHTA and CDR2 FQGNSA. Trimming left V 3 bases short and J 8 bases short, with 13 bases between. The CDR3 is CASSFQGRMEAFF. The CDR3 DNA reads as TGTGCCAGCAGCTTTCAGGGGCGGATGGAAGCTTTCTTT.

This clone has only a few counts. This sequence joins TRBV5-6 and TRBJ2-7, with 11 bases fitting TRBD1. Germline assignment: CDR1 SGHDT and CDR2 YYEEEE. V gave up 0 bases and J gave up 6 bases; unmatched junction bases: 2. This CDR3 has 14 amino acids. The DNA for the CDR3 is TGTGCCAGCAGCTTGGGGACAGGGGGCCCCGAGCAGTACTTC. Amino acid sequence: CASSLGTGGPEQYF.

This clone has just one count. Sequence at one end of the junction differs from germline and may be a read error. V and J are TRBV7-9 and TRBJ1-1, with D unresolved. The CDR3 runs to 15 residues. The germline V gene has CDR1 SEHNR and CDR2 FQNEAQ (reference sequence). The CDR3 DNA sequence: TGTTCCAGCAGCTGGCCTCCCGGAGGCGTCCTTGAAGCTTTCTTT. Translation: CSSSWPPGGVLEAFF.

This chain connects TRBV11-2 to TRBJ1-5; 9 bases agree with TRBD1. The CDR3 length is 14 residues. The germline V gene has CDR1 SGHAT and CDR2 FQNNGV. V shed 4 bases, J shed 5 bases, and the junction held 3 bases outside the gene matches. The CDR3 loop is CASSWTGADQPQHF. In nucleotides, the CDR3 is TGTGCCAGCAGCTGGACAGGGGCCGATCAGCCCCAGCATTTT. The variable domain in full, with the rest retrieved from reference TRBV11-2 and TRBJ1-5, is EAGVAQSPRYKIIEKRQSVAFWCNPISGHATLYWYQQILGQGPKLLIQFQNNGVVDDSQLPKDRFSAERLKGVDSTLKIQPAKLEDSAVYLCASSWTGADQPQHFGDGTRLSIL.

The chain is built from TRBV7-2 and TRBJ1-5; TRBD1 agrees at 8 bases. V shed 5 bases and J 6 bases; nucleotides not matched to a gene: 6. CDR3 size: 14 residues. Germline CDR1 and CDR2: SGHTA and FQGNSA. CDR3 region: CASSGGTGSQPQHF. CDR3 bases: TGTGCCAGCAGCGGGGGGACAGGTAGTCAGCCCCAGCATTTT.

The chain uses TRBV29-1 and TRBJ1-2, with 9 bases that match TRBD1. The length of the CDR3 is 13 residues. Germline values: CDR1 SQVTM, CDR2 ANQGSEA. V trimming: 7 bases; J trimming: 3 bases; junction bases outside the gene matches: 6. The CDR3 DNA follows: TGCAGCGGACAGGGGGTCGGGGACTATGGCTACACCTTC. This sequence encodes CSGQGVGDYGYTF.

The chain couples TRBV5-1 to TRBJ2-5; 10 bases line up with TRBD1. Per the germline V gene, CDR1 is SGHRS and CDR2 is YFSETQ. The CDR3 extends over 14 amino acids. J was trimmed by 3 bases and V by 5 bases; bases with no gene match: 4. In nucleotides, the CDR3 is TGCGCCAGCAGGCTCGGACAGGGGGAAGAGACCCAGTACTTC. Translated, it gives CASRLGQGEETQYF.

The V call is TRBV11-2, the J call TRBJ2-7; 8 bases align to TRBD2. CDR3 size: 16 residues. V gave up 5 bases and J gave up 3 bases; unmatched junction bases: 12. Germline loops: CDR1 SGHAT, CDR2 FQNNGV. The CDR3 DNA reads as TGTGCCAGCAGCCCCCGGGGCGGGGGGCCAGACTACGAGCAGTACTTC. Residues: CASSPRGGGPDYEQYF.

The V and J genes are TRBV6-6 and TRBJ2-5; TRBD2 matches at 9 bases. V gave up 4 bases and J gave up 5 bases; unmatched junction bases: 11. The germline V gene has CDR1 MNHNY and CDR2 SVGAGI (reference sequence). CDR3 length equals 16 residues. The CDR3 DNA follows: TGTGCCAGCAGTTTGGTTAGTAGCGGGGGTCCGGAGACCCAGTACTTC. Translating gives CASSLVSSGGPETQYF.

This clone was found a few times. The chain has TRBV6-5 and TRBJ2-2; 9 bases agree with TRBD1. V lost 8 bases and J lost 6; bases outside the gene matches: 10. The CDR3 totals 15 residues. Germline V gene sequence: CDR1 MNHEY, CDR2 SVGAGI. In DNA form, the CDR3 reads TGTGCCAGCCAGGACAGGGGAGGTTATTCCGGGGAGCTGTTTTTT. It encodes CASQDRGGYSGELFF.

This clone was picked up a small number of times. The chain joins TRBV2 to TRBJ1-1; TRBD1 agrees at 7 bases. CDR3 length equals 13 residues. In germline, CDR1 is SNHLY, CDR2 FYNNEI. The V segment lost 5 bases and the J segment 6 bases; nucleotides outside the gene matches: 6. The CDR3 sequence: CASSLDRVAEAFF. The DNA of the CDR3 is TGTGCCAGCAGTTTAGACAGGGTTGCTGAAGCTTTCTTT.

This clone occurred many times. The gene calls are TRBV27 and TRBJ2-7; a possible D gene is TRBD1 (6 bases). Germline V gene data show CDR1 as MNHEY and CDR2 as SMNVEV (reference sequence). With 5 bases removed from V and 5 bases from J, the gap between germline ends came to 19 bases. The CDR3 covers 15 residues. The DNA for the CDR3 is TGTGCCAGCAGTCCAAAAACTGTGGGGGCCAACGAGCAGTACTTC. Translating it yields CASSPKTVGANEQYF.

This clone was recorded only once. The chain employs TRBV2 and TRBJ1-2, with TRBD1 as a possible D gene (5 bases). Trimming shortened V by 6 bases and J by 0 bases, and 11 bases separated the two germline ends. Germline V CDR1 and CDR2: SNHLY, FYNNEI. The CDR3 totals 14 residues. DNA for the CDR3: TGTGCCAGCAGGTCAGGGACTGCTAACTATGGCTACACCTTC. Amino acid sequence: CASRSGTANYGYTF.